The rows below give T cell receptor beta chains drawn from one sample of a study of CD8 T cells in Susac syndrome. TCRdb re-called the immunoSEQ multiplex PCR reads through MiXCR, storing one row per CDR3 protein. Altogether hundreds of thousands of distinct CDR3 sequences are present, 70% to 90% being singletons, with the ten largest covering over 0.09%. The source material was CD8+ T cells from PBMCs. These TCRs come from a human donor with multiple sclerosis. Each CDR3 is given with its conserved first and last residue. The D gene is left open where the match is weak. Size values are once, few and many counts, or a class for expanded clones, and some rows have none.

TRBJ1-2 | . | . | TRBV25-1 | TGTGCCAGCAGTGGGGCTTGGGGCCGCTACACCTTC | CASSGAWGRYTF
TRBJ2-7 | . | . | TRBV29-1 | TGCAGCGTTGAAGAAGGGCAGTCTTACGAGCAGTACTTC | CSVEEGQSYEQYF
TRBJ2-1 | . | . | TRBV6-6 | TGTGCCAGCAGTTACGAGCGGAGCTCCTACAATGAGCAGTTCTTC | CASSYERSSYNEQFF
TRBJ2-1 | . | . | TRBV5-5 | TGTGCCAGCAGCTTTGTGTTATACAATGAGCAGTTCTTC | CASSFVLYNEQFF
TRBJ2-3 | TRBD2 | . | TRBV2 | TGTGCCAGCAGTGAGAGCCTAGCGGGAGTAACAGATACGCAGTATTTT | CASSESLAGVTDTQYF
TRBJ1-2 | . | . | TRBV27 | TGTGCCAGCAGTTTACGGGACAATTTCTATGGATTTGGCTACACCTTC | CASSLRDNFYGFGYTF
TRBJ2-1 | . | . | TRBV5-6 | TGTGCCAGCAGCCAGGAACTGGGGGTTTCCTACAATGAGCAGTTCTTC | CASSQELGVSYNEQFF
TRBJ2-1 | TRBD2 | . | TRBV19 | TGTGCCAGTAGTATAGTTGGGGCGGGAGGGGTGAGGTCCTACAATGAGCAGTTCTTC | CASSIVGAGGVRSYNEQFF
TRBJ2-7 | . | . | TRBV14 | TGTGCCAGCAGCCAAGTTGGTATTTCAGGGCTCGAGCAGTACTTC | CASSQVGISGLEQYF
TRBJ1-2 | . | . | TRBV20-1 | TGCAGTGCTAGAGATCCCCCAGGACCGGCCACTCCTAACTATGGCTACACCTTC | CSARDPPGPATPNYGYTF
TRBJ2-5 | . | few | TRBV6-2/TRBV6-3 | TGTGCCAGCAGTAAGGCGACTAGTTTTATATCAGAGACCCAGTACTTC | CASSKATSFISETQYF
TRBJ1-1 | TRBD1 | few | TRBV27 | TGTGCCAGCAGTACTACAGGGGGCACTGAAGCTTTCTTT | CASSTTGGTEAFF
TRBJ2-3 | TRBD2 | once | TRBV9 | TGTGCCAGCAGCGTAGACTCGGGAGGGAGCACAGATACGCAGTATTTT | CASSVDSGGSTDTQYF
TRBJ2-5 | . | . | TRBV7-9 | TGTGCCAGCAGCCCCCGAGGGGAGGTTTTACAAGAGACCCAGTACTTC | CASSPRGEVLQETQYF
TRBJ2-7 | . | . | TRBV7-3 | TGTGCCAGCAGACTACTTGCGTTAGAGACCTACGAGCAGTACTTC | CASRLLALETYEQYF
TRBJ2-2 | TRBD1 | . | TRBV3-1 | TGTGCCAGCAGCCAACCGGGACAGGGGTTGCACGGGGAGCTGTTTTTT | CASSQPGQGLHGELFF
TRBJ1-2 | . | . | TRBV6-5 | TGTGCCAGCAGTTACGGTGACAGAAGCTATGGCTACACCTTC | CASSYGDRSYGYTF
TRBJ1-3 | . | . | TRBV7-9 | TGTGCCAGCAGAAAAGGGGGAAGGTCTGGAAACACCATATATTTT | CASRKGGRSGNTIYF
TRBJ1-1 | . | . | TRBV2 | TGTGCCAGCGCACTTCCCGAGGGAGACACTGAAGCTTTCTTT | CASALPEGDTEAFF
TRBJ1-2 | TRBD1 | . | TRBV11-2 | TGTGCCAGCAGCCCGTTTCGGGGGACAGAGACTAACTATGGCTACACCTTC | CASSPFRGTETNYGYTF
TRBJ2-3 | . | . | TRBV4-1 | TGCGCCAGCAGCCAAGTGATCGGGCCTAGCACAGATACGCAGTATTTT | CASSQVIGPSTDTQYF
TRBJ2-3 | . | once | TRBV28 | TGTGCCAGCAGTTTATACAAAAGCGATACGCAGTATTTT | CASSLYKSDTQYF
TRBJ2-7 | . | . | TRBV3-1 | TGTGCCAGCAGCCCCACTAGGGGGGGGGTCTACGAGCAGTACTTC | CASSPTRGGVYEQYF
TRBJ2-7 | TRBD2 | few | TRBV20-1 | TGCAGTGCTAGAGATTGGCAGTTCGCGGGAGGCAAAGGCCCCTACGAGCAGTACTTC | CSARDWQFAGGKGPYEQYF
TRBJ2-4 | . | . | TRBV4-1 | TGCGCCAGCAGCCCCCCGTATGGGGAAGCCAAAAACATTCAGTACTTC | CASSPPYGEAKNIQYF
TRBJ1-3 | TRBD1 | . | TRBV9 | TGTGCCAGCAGCGTAGAGAAACAGGGGATTCCTGGAAACACCATATATTTT | CASSVEKQGIPGNTIYF
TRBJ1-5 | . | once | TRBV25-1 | TGTGCCAGCAGTGAATTGTGGGAGGGACAGCCCCAGCATTTT | CASSELWEGQPQHF
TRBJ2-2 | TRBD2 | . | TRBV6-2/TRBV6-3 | TGTGCCAGCAGTTACACCTCTAGCGGGCCCAACACCGGGGAGCTGTTTTTT | CASSYTSSGPNTGELFF
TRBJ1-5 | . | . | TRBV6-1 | TGTGCCAGCAGTTTTTTAGGGGTGTCCCAGCATTTT | CASSFLGVSQHF
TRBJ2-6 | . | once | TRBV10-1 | TGCGCCAGCACAGGGTTTCCCCCCCCTGGGGCCAACGTCCTGACTTTC | CASTGFPPPGANVLTF
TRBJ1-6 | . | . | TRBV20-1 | TGCAGTGCTAGAGAAGGCGAGGCACCCCTCCACTTT | CSAREGEAPLHF
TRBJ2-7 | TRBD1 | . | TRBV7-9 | TGTGCCAGCACCTACGGGGACAGGGGTTACGAGCAGTACTTC | CASTYGDRGYEQYF
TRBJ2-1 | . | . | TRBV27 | TGTGCCAGCAGTTTATCCCTGCGGGAGCAGTTCTTC | CASSLSLREQFF
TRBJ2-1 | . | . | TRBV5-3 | TGTGCCAGAAGCGCGATGGTGGCTGAGCAGTTCTTC | CARSAMVAEQFF
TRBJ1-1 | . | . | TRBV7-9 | TGTGCCAGCAGGGGCACGGGGGTCGGCACTGAAGCTTTCTTT | CASRGTGVGTEAFF
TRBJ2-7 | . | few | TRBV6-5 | TGTGCCAGCATCCACCGAAGGAACAGTTACTACGAGCAGTACTTC | CASIHRRNSYYEQYF
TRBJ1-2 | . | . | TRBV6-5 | TGTGCCAGCAGTTACCAGGAAAACTATGGCTACACCTTC | CASSYQENYGYTF
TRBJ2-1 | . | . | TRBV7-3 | TGTGCCAGCAGCCTCTACGGTTACAATGAGCAGTTCTTC | CASSLYGYNEQFF
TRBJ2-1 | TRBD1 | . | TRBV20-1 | TGCAGTGCTAGAGAAGGACAGGAGACCCGCCCCTGGTATGAGCAGTTCTTC | CSAREGQETRPWYEQFF
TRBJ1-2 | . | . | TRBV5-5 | TGTGCCAGCAGCTTGACGGCAGCCTACACCTTC | CASSLTAAYTF
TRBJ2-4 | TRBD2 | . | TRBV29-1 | TGCAGCGTTAGGAAATTTATCCTAGCGGGAGAGCTAGCCAAAAACATTCAGTACTTC | CSVRKFILAGELAKNIQYF
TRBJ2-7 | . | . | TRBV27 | TGTGGGGTAGGATGGGTCGGGGAGCAGTACTTC | CGVGWVGEQYF
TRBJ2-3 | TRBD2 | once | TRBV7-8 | TGTGCCAGCAGTTACGGACTAGCGGGAGTAATTCAAGATACGCAGTATTTT | CASSYGLAGVIQDTQYF
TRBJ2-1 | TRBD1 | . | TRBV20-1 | TGCAGTGCTCTACCCCGGGACAGGGTTAACAATGAGCAGTTCTTC | CSALPRDRVNNEQFF
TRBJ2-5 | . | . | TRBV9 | TGTGCCAGCAGCGTATGGTCGGGGGCCCAAGAGACCCAGTACTTC | CASSVWSGAQETQYF
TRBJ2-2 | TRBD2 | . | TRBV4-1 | TGCGCCAGCAGCGTAGCGGGAGGTGGAACCGGGGAGCTGTTTTTT | CASSVAGGGTGELFF
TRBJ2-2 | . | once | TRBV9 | TGTGCCAGCAGCCCTATGCGGTTGAACACCGGGGAGCTGTTTTTT | CASSPMRLNTGELFF
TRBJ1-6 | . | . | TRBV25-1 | TGTGCCAGCAGTGACCCAGGGAAGATTTCACCCCTCCACTTT | CASSDPGKISPLHF
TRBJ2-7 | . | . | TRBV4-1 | TGCGCCAGCAGCCAAGGTCCTCAAGTTCTCTACGAGCAGTACTTC | CASSQGPQVLYEQYF
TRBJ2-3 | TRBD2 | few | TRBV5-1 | TGCGCCAGCAGCTTGAGGGCTAGCGGGAGAAGCACAGATACGCAGTATTTT | CASSLRASGRSTDTQYF
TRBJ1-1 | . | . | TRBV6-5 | TGTGCCAGCAGCCTTTTTCTGAACACTGAAGCTTTCTTT | CASSLFLNTEAFF
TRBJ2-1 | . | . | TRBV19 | TGTGCCAGTAGTATAGATCGCGCGACGGGCTCCTACAATGAGCAGTTCTTC | CASSIDRATGSYNEQFF